A selection of T cell receptor beta chains follows, all from one sample in a study of blood T cell repertoires in COVID-19. The data were produced by immunoSEQ multiplex PCR, yet TCRdb's version contains in-frame clones alone and is incomplete. The table shows about 170,000 clones, with around 78% occurring only once. Sequences were obtained from PBMCs or T cells enriched from blood (not recorded which). The receptors come from a woman between 45 and 65 years old who had recovered from COVID-19. The CDR3 runs from the conserved cysteine through the conserved F or W. The order of the fields is J gene, V gene, clone size, CDR3 protein. The size field is filled for only some rows; it gives once, few, many or a size class.

>TRBJ1-5|TRBV13|NA
CASSLGARGRNQPQHF
>TRBJ2-1|TRBV5-1|NA
CASSVRDSEQFF
>TRBJ1-1|TRBV6-2/TRBV6-3|NA
CASSYRRRDTEAFF
>TRBJ2-1|TRBV6-6|NA
CASSRRQVAGANNEQFF
>TRBJ1-1|TRBV4-3|NA
CASSPSGAEDTEAFF
>TRBJ2-1|TRBV19|NA
CASSIDFAADSYNEQFF
>TRBJ1-6|TRBV30|NA
CAWSVQDRDLHF
>TRBJ2-3|TRBV5-6|NA
CASSSGWSTDTQYF
>TRBJ1-2|TRBV5-4|NA
CASSLGAGVNYGYTF
>TRBJ1-2|TRBV9|once
CASSVTPGGTNYGYTF
>TRBJ2-5|TRBV5-1|NA
CASCSGGGVETQYF
>TRBJ1-5|TRBV28|NA
CASSLLGGHQPQHF
>TRBJ1-5|TRBV7-9|NA
CASSPGTGGRNQPQHF
>TRBJ1-2|TRBV28|NA
CASTKGDTYGYTF
>TRBJ2-5|TRBV19|NA
CASSMTGLAGGETQYF
>TRBJ2-3|TRBV7-2|few
CASSLIAGGGDTQYF
>TRBJ2-1|TRBV9|NA
CASSPRLAGAGNEQFF
>TRBJ1-3|TRBV11-3|NA
CASSLAGGLNTIYF
>TRBJ2-3|TRBV5-1|many
CASSLGITSGTDTQYF
>TRBJ2-4|TRBV7-2|few
CASSYDRGNIQYF
>TRBJ1-2|TRBV28|NA
CASSLDPAYGYTF
>TRBJ1-4|TRBV2|NA
CASSEEKRKRLGGLFF
>TRBJ1-1|TRBV7-3|few
CASSLNTGTSTEAFF
>TRBJ1-1|TRBV6-5|NA
CASRGGGGTEAFF
>TRBJ1-1|TRBV10-3|NA
CATAPGGTEAFF
>TRBJ1-5|TRBV18|NA
CASSPDRVFGQPQHF
>TRBJ2-1|TRBV30|NA
CAWSGINTNNEQFF
>TRBJ1-2|TRBV7-2|NA
CASSRDKANYGYTF
>TRBJ2-5|TRBV20-1|many
CSATREETQYF
>TRBJ1-6|TRBV6-5|NA
CASSVSGTGGSPLHF
>TRBJ2-2|TRBV5-4|NA
CASSPGGLAGVGELFF
>TRBJ2-2|TRBV7-6|NA
CASSLGSANTGELFF
>TRBJ2-3|TRBV28|NA
CASSRDISSTDTQYF
>TRBJ2-4|TRBV19|NA
CASTPGGLNIQYF
>TRBJ1-1|TRBV19|few
CASRLGHLNTEAFF
>TRBJ2-1|TRBV10-2|NA
CASRGRQGARGEQFF
>TRBJ1-3|TRBV19|NA
CASLTGNGNTIYF
>TRBJ2-1|TRBV5-1|NA
CASRVRGIDEQFF
>TRBJ2-2|TRBV11-2|NA
CASSLVGDRGRKSGELFF
>TRBJ1-2|TRBV6-1|NA
CASSEYGGLGSGYTF
>TRBJ1-5|TRBV19|NA
CASSTQGMGQPQHF
>TRBJ1-1|TRBV7-2|NA
CASSHLTSVAEAFF
>TRBJ2-3|TRBV9|NA
CASSLFQVTDTQYF
>TRBJ2-2|TRBV30|NA
CAWSAGKRSGELFF
>TRBJ1-2|TRBV4-1|NA
CASSQTGTGGYGYTF
>TRBJ1-2|TRBV15|NA
CATSSGTDYGYTF
>TRBJ2-3|TRBV30|NA
CAWRTRGTTDTQYF
>TRBJ1-3|TRBV13|NA
CASSFEASRSGNTIYF
>TRBJ1-3|TRBV5-1|NA
CASSLLTSGDTIYF
>TRBJ1-4|TRBV19|NA
CASIDGQANEKLFF
>TRBJ1-3|TRBV10-3|NA
CAISDSGVPGNTIYF
>TRBJ2-2|TRBV5-8|NA
CASSPRGGARDTGELFF
>TRBJ2-1|TRBV6-5|NA
CASSSIGTGPNEQFF
>TRBJ2-1|TRBV7-2|once
CASSQREGLYNEQFF
>TRBJ1-6|TRBV14|NA
CASSQEKGRGYNSPLHF